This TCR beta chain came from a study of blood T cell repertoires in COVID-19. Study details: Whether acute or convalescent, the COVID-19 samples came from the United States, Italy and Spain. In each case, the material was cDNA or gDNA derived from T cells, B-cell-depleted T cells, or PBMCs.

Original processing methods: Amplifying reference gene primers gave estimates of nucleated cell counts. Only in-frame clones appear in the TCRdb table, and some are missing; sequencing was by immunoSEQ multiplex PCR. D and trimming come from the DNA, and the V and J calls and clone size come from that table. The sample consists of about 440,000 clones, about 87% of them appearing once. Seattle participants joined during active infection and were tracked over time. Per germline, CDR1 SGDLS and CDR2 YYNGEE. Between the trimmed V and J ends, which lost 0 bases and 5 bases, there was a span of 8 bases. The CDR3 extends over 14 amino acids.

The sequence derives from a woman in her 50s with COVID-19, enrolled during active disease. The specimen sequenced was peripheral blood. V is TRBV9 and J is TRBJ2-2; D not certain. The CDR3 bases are TGTGCCAGCAGCGTAGATCCCTATACCGGGGAGCTGTTTTTT. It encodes CASSVDPYTGELFF.